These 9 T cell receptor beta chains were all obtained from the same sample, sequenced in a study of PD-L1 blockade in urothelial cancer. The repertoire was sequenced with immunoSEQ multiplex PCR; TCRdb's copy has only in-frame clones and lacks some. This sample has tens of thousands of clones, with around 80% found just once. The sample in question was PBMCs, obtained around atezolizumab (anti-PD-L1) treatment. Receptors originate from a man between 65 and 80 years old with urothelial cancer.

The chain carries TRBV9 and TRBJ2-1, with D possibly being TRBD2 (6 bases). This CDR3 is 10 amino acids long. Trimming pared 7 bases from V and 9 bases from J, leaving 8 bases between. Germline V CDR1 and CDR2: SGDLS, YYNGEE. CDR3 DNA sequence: TGTGCCAGCGCGGGGAGTGAGCAGTTCTTC. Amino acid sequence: CASAGSEQFF.

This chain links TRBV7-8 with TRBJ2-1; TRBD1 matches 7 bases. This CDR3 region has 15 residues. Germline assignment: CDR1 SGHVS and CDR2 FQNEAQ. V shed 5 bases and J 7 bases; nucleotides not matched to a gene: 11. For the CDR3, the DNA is TGTGCCAGCAGCCCCGCCCGGGACAGAAAGAATGAGCAGTTCTTC. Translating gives CASSPARDRKNEQFF.

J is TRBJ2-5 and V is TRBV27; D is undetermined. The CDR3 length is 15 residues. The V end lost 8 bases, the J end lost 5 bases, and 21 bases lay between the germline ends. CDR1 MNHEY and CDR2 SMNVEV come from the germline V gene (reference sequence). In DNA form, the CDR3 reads TGTGCCAGCCAAACAGTAGGAACCCAAAGGGAGACCCAGTACTTC. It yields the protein CASQTVGTQRETQYF.

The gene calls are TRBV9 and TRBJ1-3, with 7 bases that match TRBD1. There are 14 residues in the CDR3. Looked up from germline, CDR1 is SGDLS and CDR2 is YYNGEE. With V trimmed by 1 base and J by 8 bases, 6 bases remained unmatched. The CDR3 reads CASSVRTGPDTIYF. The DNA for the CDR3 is TGTGCCAGCAGCGTACGGACAGGCCCGGACACCATATATTTT.

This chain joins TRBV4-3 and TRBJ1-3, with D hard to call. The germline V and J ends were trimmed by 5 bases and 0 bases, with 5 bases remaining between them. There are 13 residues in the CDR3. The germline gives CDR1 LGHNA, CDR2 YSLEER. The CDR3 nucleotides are TGCGCCAGCAGCTGGAGCTCTGGAAACACCATATATTTT. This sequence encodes CASSWSSGNTIYF.

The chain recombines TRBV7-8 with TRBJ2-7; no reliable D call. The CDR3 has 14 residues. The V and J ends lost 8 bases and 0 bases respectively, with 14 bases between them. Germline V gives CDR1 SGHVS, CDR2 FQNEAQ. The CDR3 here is CASLAGRSSYEQYF. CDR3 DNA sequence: TGTGCCAGCCTGGCAGGCAGAAGCTCCTACGAGCAGTACTTC.

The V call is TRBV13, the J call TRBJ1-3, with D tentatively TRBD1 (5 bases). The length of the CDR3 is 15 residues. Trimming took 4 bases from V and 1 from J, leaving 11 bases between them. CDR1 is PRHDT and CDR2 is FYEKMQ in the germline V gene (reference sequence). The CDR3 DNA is TGTGCCAGCAGCTCGTTTAGGGGTTCTGGAAACACCATATATTTT. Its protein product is CASSSFRGSGNTIYF.

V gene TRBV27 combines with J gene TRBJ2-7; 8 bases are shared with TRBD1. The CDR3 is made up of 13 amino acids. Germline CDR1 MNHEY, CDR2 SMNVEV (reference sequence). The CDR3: CAAGQGGSYEQYF. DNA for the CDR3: TGTGCAGCCGGACAGGGAGGCTCCTACGAGCAGTACTTC.

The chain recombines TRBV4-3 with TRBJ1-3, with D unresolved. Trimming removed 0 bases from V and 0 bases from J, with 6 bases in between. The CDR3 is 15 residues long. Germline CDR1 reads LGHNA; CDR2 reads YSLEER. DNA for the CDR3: TGCGCCAGCAGCCAAGATACGAGCTCTGGAAACACCATATATTTT. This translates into CASSQDTSSGNTIYF.